These 25 T cell receptor beta chains share one sample of origin, sequenced in a study of T cells in Graves' hyperthyroidism and ophthalmopathy. Using RNA transcripts as the source, TCR beta CDR3 regions were amplified. HTBI primers were the set used in a first-round RT-PCR of the TCR CDR3. TCRdb independently ran MiXCR on the multiplex PCR reads; one entry per CDR3 protein. The sample consists of about 570,000 distinct CDR3 sequences, 46% of them appearing once. Sequencing was done on a sample of peripheral blood or thyroid tissue (not recorded which). These receptors all come from an adult woman with Graves' disease, either hyperthyroidism or ophthalmopathy (not recorded which).

The CDR3 is CASSYTGLAQTQYF. CDR3 bases: TGTGCCAGCAGTTACACGGGACTAGCACAGACCCAGTACTTC. This chain joins TRBV6-5 and TRBJ2-5; 9 nucleotides line up with TRBD2. J lost 6 bases, V lost 2 bases, and 4 bases had no gene match. The V gene's germline CDR1 is MNHEY and CDR2 SVGAGI. The CDR3 contains 14 residues.

This clonotype was observed many times. This chain links TRBV11-2 with TRBJ1-5, with a tentative D call TRBD1 (5 bases). CDR3 length equals 16 residues. Germline CDR1 and CDR2: SGHAT and FQNNGV. Trimming shortened V by 4 bases and J by 6 bases, and 19 bases separated the two germline ends. The CDR3 loop reads CASSSSPLPGGQPQHF. The CDR3, as DNA: TGTGCCAGCAGCTCGTCTCCGTTACCGGGGGGTCAGCCCCAGCATTTT.

The chain uses TRBV18 and TRBJ2-7, with D tentatively TRBD1 (5 bases). V was shortened by 5 bases and J by 4 bases, with 15 bases between the two germline ends. The germline V gene encodes CDR1 KGHSH and CDR2 LQKENI. This CDR3 is 14 amino acids long. In DNA form, the CDR3 reads TGTGCCAGCTCAACTCAGGGTACCTTTTACGAGCAGTACTTC. Encoded protein: CASSTQGTFYEQYF.

The V gene is TRBV15, the J gene TRBJ2-3; D may be TRBD2 (5 bases). The germline CDR1 and CDR2 sequences are LNHNV and YYDKDF (reference sequence). CDR3 length: 14 amino acids. Between the trimmed V and J ends, which lost 5 bases and 1 base, there was a span of 10 bases. As DNA, the CDR3 is TGTGCCACCAGCGGACTGTATGGCACAGATACGCAGTATTTT. Residues: CATSGLYGTDTQYF.

In this sample, this clonotype turned up many times. The chain is built from TRBV5-8 and TRBJ1-2; 7 nucleotides align to TRBD1. V was pared by 0 bases and J by 3 bases, with 8 bases of the junction left unmatched. The CDR3 is 16 residues long. Germline-derived CDR1 and CDR2 are SGHTS and YDEGEE. The CDR3 protein is CASSLAKTGIDYGYTF. In DNA form, the CDR3 reads TGTGCCAGCAGCTTGGCCAAGACAGGGATCGACTATGGCTACACCTTC.

A remark on this clonotype: This may stem from a read error, because a much larger clone lies one nucleotide away. The chain has TRBV9 and TRBJ2-7; D perhaps matches TRBD2 (6 bases). The germline CDR1 and CDR2 sequences are SGDLS and YYNGEE. The CDR3 is made up of 13 amino acids. V lost 5 bases and J 7 bases, leaving 16 bases between the germline ends. This CDR3 is CASRVWDSSEQYF. The CDR3 nucleotides read TGTGCCAGCAGAGTATGGGACTCTTCAGAGCAGTACTTC.

This rearrangement joins TRBV29-1 to TRBJ1-1; D not certain. V dropped 1 base and J dropped 3 bases, with 6 bases sitting between them. The length of the CDR3 is 12 residues. CDR1 and CDR2 (germline): SQVTM, ANQGSEA. CDR3 amino acids: CSVEVRDTEAFF. CDR3 sequence (DNA): TGCAGCGTTGAAGTGAGGGACACTGAAGCTTTCTTT.

This clonotype was seen repeatedly, ten times or more. The genes are TRBV5-1 and TRBJ2-7; D remains ambiguous. Germline CDR1 and CDR2: SGHRS and YFSETQ. The CDR3 sequence is 16 residues long. Trimming cost V 4 bases and J 1 base, with 18 bases left between them. This CDR3 reads CASSPLGGGSSYEQYF. The CDR3 DNA is TGCGCCAGCAGCCCCCTGGGTGGCGGATCTTCCTACGAGCAGTACTTC.

This sequence joins TRBV2 and TRBJ1-5, with 7 bases aligning to TRBD1. Germline V gene lookup returns CDR1 SNHLY and CDR2 FYNNEI. Trimming took 6 bases from V and 5 from J; bases not matched to a gene: 13. This CDR3 has 16 residues. The DNA for the CDR3 is TGTGCCAGCAGCTGGACAGGAAAGGTCCCCGATCAGCCCCAGCATTTT. Translating gives CASSWTGKVPDQPQHF. The complete variable domain, with remaining parts taken from reference TRBV2 and TRBJ1-5, reads EPEVTQTPSHQVTQMGQEVILRCVPISNHLYFYWYRQILGQKVEFLVSFYNNEISEKSEIFDDQFSVERPDGSNFTLKIRSTKLEDSAMYFCASSWTGKVPDQPQHFGDGTRLSIL.

The table lists this clonotype with many counts. This rearrangement joins TRBV5-1 to TRBJ2-2; 7 bases line up with TRBD2. CDR1 is SGHRS, CDR2 YFSETQ, per germline. The CDR3 runs to 18 residues. V lost 4 bases, J lost 7 bases, and 19 bases stayed unmatched. The CDR3 coding sequence is TGCGCCAGCAGCGTGATGGTGCAGTGGGAGGGCCAGAACGGGGAGCTGTTTTTT. Encoded protein: CASSVMVQWEGQNGELFF. The variable domain in full, with the rest retrieved from reference TRBV5-1 and TRBJ2-2, is KAGVTQTPRYLIKTRGQQVTLSCSPISGHRSVSWYQQTPGQGLQFLFEYFSETQRNKGNFPGRFSGRQFSNSRSEMNVSTLELGDSALYLCASSVMVQWEGQNGELFFGEGSRLTVL.

The chain joins TRBV10-3 to TRBJ1-5, with D perhaps TRBD1 (6 bases). The germline V and J ends were trimmed by 10 bases and 3 bases, with 10 bases remaining between them. From germline, CDR1 is ENHRY and CDR2 SYGVKD. The CDR3 is 12 amino acids. CDR3 sequence: CATGAPNQPQHF. The DNA for the CDR3 is TGTGCCACGGGGGCCCCCAATCAGCCCCAGCATTTT.

The V gene is TRBV29-1, the J gene TRBJ1-1; D unresolved. V lost 5 bases and J lost 7, with 11 bases in between. This CDR3 region has 11 residues. Germline V gene data show CDR1 as SQVTM and CDR2 as ANQGSEA. The CDR3 here is CSVRREGEAFF. Here the CDR3 DNA reads TGCAGCGTTCGAAGGGAAGGTGAAGCTTTCTTT.

This clonotype was counted once. The genes are TRBV20-1 and TRBJ2-5, with TRBD2 matching 12 bases. The CDR3 loop spans 14 amino acids. The V gene's germline CDR1 is DFQATT and CDR2 SNEGSKA (reference sequence). V lost 3 bases, J lost 4 bases, and 3 bases stayed unmatched. The DNA of the CDR3 is TGCAGTGCTAGGGAACTAGCGGGAGGAGAGACCCAGTACTTC. This codes for CSARELAGGETQYF.

This clonotype was seen more than once but under ten times. This chain connects TRBV10-2 to TRBJ1-2; D is unresolved. Trimming removed 6 bases from V and 1 base from J, with 6 bases in between. Germline V CDR1 and CDR2: WSHSY, SAAADI. CDR3 length: 12 amino acids. The CDR3 reads CASSADNYGYTF. CDR3 nucleotides: TGCGCCAGCAGCGCAGATAACTATGGCTACACCTTC.

This clonotype came up a few times. The chain employs TRBV7-9 and TRBJ1-1; TRBD1 aligns across 9 bases. The germline CDR1 and CDR2 sequences are SEHNR and FQNEAQ (reference sequence). V gave up 2 bases and J gave up 8 bases; unmatched junction bases: 3. This CDR3 is 13 amino acids long. The CDR3 DNA reads TGTGCCAGCAGCTTAAACAGGGGGCGGGAAGCTTTCTTT. It specifies CASSLNRGREAFF.

This clonotype was detected only a few times. This chain uses TRBV28 with TRBJ2-2; possible D gene TRBD2, 6 bases. The germline V and J ends were trimmed by 4 bases and 8 bases, with 17 bases remaining between them. This CDR3 comprises 15 residues. Germline V gene data show CDR1 as MDHEN and CDR2 as SYDVKM. Written as DNA, the CDR3 is TGTGCCAGCAGTTGGGGAGGTAGCGGACGAGGGGAGCTGTTTTTT. Amino acid sequence: CASSWGGSGRGELFF.

This clonotype was seen a few times. The chain couples TRBV9 to TRBJ1-3, with 9 positions matching TRBD1. Germline V CDR1 and CDR2: SGDLS, YYNGEE. This CDR3 is 14 amino acids long. With 3 bases clipped from V and 8 bases from J, the junction kept 6 bases outside the gene matches. In DNA form, the CDR3 reads TGTGCCAGCAGCGACGGGACAGGGATCGACACCATATATTTT. Amino acids: CASSDGTGIDTIYF.

This clonotype was counted ten times or more. J is TRBJ1-6 and V is TRBV11-1, with D uncertain. The germline gives CDR1 SGHAT, CDR2 FQDESV (reference sequence). The CDR3 has 17 residues. The V gene lost 0 bases and the J gene lost 0 bases, with 9 bases spanning the gap. In DNA form, the CDR3 reads TGTGCCAGCAGCTTAGCGCGGGGTAGCTCCTATAATTCACCCCTCCACTTT. Translation gives CASSLARGSSYNSPLHF.

The gene calls are TRBV28 and TRBJ1-2; D ambiguous. CDR3 length: 17 residues. V lost 3 bases and J 7 bases, leaving 24 bases between the germline ends. Germline V gives CDR1 MDHEN, CDR2 SYDVKM. CDR3 in amino acids: CASSFPYEERYLSGYTF. The DNA for the CDR3 is TGTGCCAGCAGTTTTCCATACGAGGAAAGGTATCTCAGTGGCTACACCTTC.

Turning to this clonotype: The junction differs from germline at one of its ends, possibly a read error. This chain joins TRBV12-3 or TRBV12-4 and TRBJ2-7; D is ambiguous. CDR3 length: 14 amino acids. CDR3 sequence: CAISESTLPDEQYF. As DNA, the CDR3 is TGTGCCATCAGTGAGTCGACTCTTCCCGACGAGCAGTACTTC.

The chain has TRBV9 and TRBJ2-5, with D maybe TRBD2 (5 bases). Trimming took 5 bases from V and 1 from J, leaving 12 bases between them. The V gene's germline CDR1 is SGDLS and CDR2 YYNGEE. This CDR3 has 14 residues. The CDR3: CASSLGLVQETQYF. DNA of the CDR3: TGTGCCAGCAGTTTAGGACTTGTCCAAGAGACCCAGTACTTC.

This clonotype appeared many times. The genes are TRBV12-3 or TRBV12-4 and TRBJ1-4; 12 bases fit TRBD1. Trimming cost V 6 bases and J 3 bases; bases outside gene matches: 11. This CDR3 has 18 amino acids. The CDR3 loop is CASRHTGTGGVPNEKLFF. In DNA, the CDR3 is TGTGCCAGCAGGCACACCGGGACAGGGGGCGTACCTAATGAAAAACTGTTTTTT.

This clonotype was detected ten times or more. The chain uses TRBV15 and TRBJ2-2; 9 nucleotides match TRBD2. V was pared by 0 bases and J by 6 bases, with 5 bases of the junction left unmatched. Germline CDR1 is LNHNV and CDR2 is YYDKDF (reference sequence). The CDR3 loop spans 16 amino acids. The CDR3 sequence: CATSREREGISGELFF. The CDR3 coding sequence is TGTGCCACCAGCAGAGAGCGGGAGGGAATTTCCGGGGAGCTGTTTTTT.

V usage is TRBV2 and J usage is TRBJ1-2; TRBD1 agrees at 7 bases. Germline CDR1 SNHLY, CDR2 FYNNEI. The CDR3 loop spans 11 amino acids. Trimming took 6 bases from V and 7 from J; bases not matched to a gene: 2. Written as DNA, the CDR3 is TGTGCCAGCAGGGGGACAGTTGGCTACACCTTC. The encoded protein is CASRGTVGYTF. Using reference TRBV2 and TRBJ1-2 for the parts outside the CDR3, the full variable domain is EPEVTQTPSHQVTQMGQEVILRCVPISNHLYFYWYRQILGQKVEFLVSFYNNEISEKSEIFDDQFSVERPDGSNFTLKIRSTKLEDSAMYFCASRGTVGYTFGSGTRLTVV.

DNA of the CDR3: TGTGCCACCGCGGTGGAGGGGTATGGCTACACCTTC. Translating gives CATAVEGYGYTF. The rearrangement uses TRBV7-2 and TRBJ1-2; possibly TRBD1 for D (5 bases). CDR1 SGHTA and CDR2 FQGNSA come from the germline V gene. The ends were cut back, 10 bases at V and 5 bases at J, with 14 bases in the middle. This CDR3 has 12 residues.